The 29 T cell receptor beta chains below were found in one sample sequenced in a study of CD8 T cells in ankylosing spondylitis. TCRdb processed the 5' RACE reads anew with MiXCR; each CDR3 protein has one entry. The sample has 150,000 to 200,000 distinct CDR3 sequences; around a tenth are singletons. Sequencing used blood, either unsorted or a sorted T cell fraction (not recorded which). The receptors come from a male donor with ankylosing spondylitis or in good health (not recorded which).

The V gene is TRBV11-2, the J gene TRBJ2-1, with 7 bases identical to TRBD1. V trimming: 5 bases; J trimming: 5 bases; junction bases outside the gene matches: 9. Per the germline V gene, CDR1 is SGHAT and CDR2 is FQNNGV. CDR3 length equals 15 residues. The CDR3: CASSPSGGFNNEQFF. CDR3 DNA: TGTGCCAGCAGCCCTTCAGGGGGATTCAACAATGAGCAGTTCTTC.

This clonotype was recorded many times. This chain joins TRBV5-1 and TRBJ2-6; D unclear. The CDR3 is made up of 16 amino acids. The V gene's germline CDR1 is SGHRS and CDR2 YFSETQ. Deletions cut 4 bases from V and 0 bases from J, with 11 bases between. The CDR3 region has the DNA TGCGCCAGCAGCCCCGGACCGTACTCTGGGGCCAACGTCCTGACTTTC. This sequence encodes CASSPGPYSGANVLTF.

This clonotype has more than one count but fewer than ten. This chain connects TRBV5-1 to TRBJ2-7, with TRBD1 matching over 9 bases. This CDR3 is 15 amino acids long. V shed 2 bases, J shed 0 bases, and the junction held 3 bases outside the gene matches. CDR1 SGHRS and CDR2 YFSETQ come from the germline V gene. CDR3 DNA sequence: TGCGCCAGCAGCTTTGACAGGGGGAGCTCCTACGAGCAGTACTTC. Amino acids: CASSFDRGSSYEQYF.

This clonotype was recorded a few times. This chain uses TRBV20-1 with TRBJ2-2, with 7 bases identical to TRBD1. Germline lookup yields CDR1 DFQATT and CDR2 SNEGSKA (reference sequence). J gave up 3 bases and V 5 bases, and 9 bases lay outside the gene matches. The CDR3 loop spans 15 amino acids. This CDR3 is CSARYGTVDTGELFF. Written as DNA, the CDR3 is TGCAGTGCTCGATATGGGACAGTAGACACCGGGGAGCTGTTTTTT.

This clonotype was picked up many times. The rearrangement uses TRBV5-4 and TRBJ2-3, with no clear D. Germline values: CDR1 SGHNT, CDR2 YYREEE (reference sequence). The CDR3 consists of 13 residues. With 3 bases removed from V and 2 bases from J, the gap between germline ends came to 7 bases. CDR3: CASSSQVTDTQYF. CDR3 bases: TGTGCCAGCAGCTCCCAGGTCACAGATACGCAGTATTTT. The full variable domain, its missing parts supplied by reference TRBV5-4 and TRBJ2-3, is ETGVTQSPTHLIKTRGQQVTLRCSSQSGHNTVSWYQQALGQGPQFIFQYYREEENGRGNFPPRFSGLQFPNYSSELNVNALELDDSALYLCASSSQVTDTQYFGPGTRLTVL.

This clonotype was seen repeatedly, ten times or more. This chain links TRBV11-2 with TRBJ1-2; D is undetermined. The CDR3 is 13 residues long. The V gene lost 1 base and the J gene lost 5 bases, with 8 bases spanning the gap. Germline V gene data show CDR1 as SGHAT and CDR2 as FQNNGV. The CDR3 coding sequence is TGTGCCAGCAGCTTAGCCCGGGGATATGGCTACACCTTC. Translated, it gives CASSLARGYGYTF.

This clonotype was found a few times. V is TRBV7-8 and J is TRBJ2-5, with 12 bases lining up with TRBD2. The CDR3 covers 14 residues. Germline CDR1 SGHVS, CDR2 FQNEAQ. Germline trimming cut 5 bases from V and 9 bases from J; bases unmatched to any gene: 7. The chain's CDR3 is CASSAGGLAGAQYF. CDR3 coding DNA: TGTGCCAGCAGCGCCGGGGGACTAGCGGGTGCCCAGTACTTC.

The chain recombines TRBV5-6 with TRBJ1-2; 9 bases align to TRBD1. V dropped 0 bases and J dropped 5; count of bases not matched to a gene: 2. This CDR3 is built from 14 residues. Germline loops: CDR1 SGHDT, CDR2 YYEEEE. CDR3 residues: CASSLDRGLYGYTF. In DNA form, the CDR3 reads TGTGCCAGCAGCTTGGACAGGGGGCTGTATGGCTACACCTTC.

This clonotype was seen repeatedly, ten times or more. V is TRBV20-1 and J is TRBJ1-5; D is possibly TRBD1 (5 bases). V lost 0 bases and J 5 bases, leaving 11 bases between the germline ends. CDR1 and CDR2 from the germline V gene are DFQATT and SNEGSKA (reference sequence). The CDR3 sequence is 14 residues long. The CDR3 nucleotides are TGCAGTGCTAGAGATCCCGCAGGGTATCAGCCCCAGCATTTT. Its translation is CSARDPAGYQPQHF.

As to this clonotype: A much more abundant neighbour one base away suggests this may be a read error. In nucleotides, the CDR3 is TGTGCCACCAGCCCTTATGGGACCATTCCCCACGAGCAGTACTTC. It encodes CATSPYGTIPHEQYF. The J gene is TRBJ2-7, the V gene TRBV15; D could derive from TRBD1 or TRBD2 (5 bases each). Germline CDR1 is LNHNV and CDR2 is YYDKDF (reference sequence). CDR3 length: 15 amino acids. The V end lost 5 bases, the J end lost 5 bases, and 19 bases lay between the germline ends.

This clonotype has ten or more counts. The CDR3 sequence is CASSGGGQSSYEQYF. For the CDR3, the DNA is TGTGCCAGCAGTGGCGGGGGCCAGAGCTCCTACGAGCAGTACTTC. The chain has TRBV25-1 and TRBJ2-7; perhaps TRBD2 as D (7 bases). V was cut by 4 bases and J by 0 bases, with 13 bases left in between. The CDR3 consists of 15 residues. Germline CDR1 and CDR2: MGHDK and SYGVNS.

This clonotype was counted ten times or more. CDR3 sequence reads: CASSLRASSYEQYF. As DNA, the CDR3 is TGCGCCAGCAGCTTGAGGGCTAGCAGCTACGAGCAGTACTTC. The chain carries TRBV5-1 and TRBJ2-7; perhaps TRBD2 as D (5 bases). V dropped 1 base and J dropped 3 bases, with 11 bases sitting between them. The germline CDR1 and CDR2 sequences are SGHRS and YFSETQ. CDR3 length: 14 amino acids.

This clonotype was seen a handful of times. This chain joins TRBV29-1 and TRBJ1-2; a possible D gene is TRBD1 (5 bases). This CDR3 comprises 13 residues. CDR1 is SQVTM, CDR2 ANQGSEA, per germline. Deletions cut 4 bases from V and 0 bases from J, with 9 bases between. The CDR3 reads CSVAGLPNYGYTF. CDR3 sequence (DNA): TGCAGCGTTGCGGGGCTCCCTAACTATGGCTACACCTTC. The whole variable domain, filled in from reference TRBV29-1 and TRBJ1-2, reads SAVISQKPSRDICQRGTSLTIQCQVDSQVTMMFWYRQQPGQSLTLIATANQGSEATYESGFVIDKFPISRPNLTFSTLTVSNMSPEDSSIYLCSVAGLPNYGYTFGSGTRLTVV.

This clonotype was detected ten times or more. The CDR3 loop reads CASSSVLLGDTEAFF. CDR3 DNA: TGTGCCAGCAGCTCCGTATTACTAGGGGACACTGAAGCTTTCTTT. V usage is TRBV28 and J usage is TRBJ1-1, with D tentatively TRBD1 (5 bases). In germline, CDR1 is MDHEN, CDR2 SYDVKM. CDR3 length: 15 amino acids. V lost 6 bases to trimming and J lost 3 bases, with 17 bases between them.

The table lists this clonotype with many counts. The chain combines TRBV20-1 with TRBJ2-6; D gene unclear. CDR1 is DFQATT, CDR2 SNEGSKA, per germline (reference sequence). The CDR3 spans 14 residues. V shed 3 bases and J shed 4 bases, with 10 bases lying between them. CDR3 coding DNA: TGCAGTGCTAGTGTGGTGTCAGGGGCCAACGTCCTGACTTTC. It specifies CSASVVSGANVLTF.

This clonotype was found many times. V gene TRBV28 combines with J gene TRBJ2-3; 14 bases are a match to TRBD2. Germline values: CDR1 MDHEN, CDR2 SYDVKM. This CDR3 region has 17 residues. Trimming at V came to 10 bases and at J to 3 bases, leaving 12 bases not matched to a gene. In DNA form, the CDR3 reads TGTGCCACCGAGACTAGCGGGGGGGCACCAGAGACAGATACGCAGTATTTT. As protein: CATETSGGAPETDTQYF.

This clonotype was seen only a few times. The chain employs TRBV18 and TRBJ2-2, with 11 nucleotides matching TRBD2. V lost 10 bases, J lost 0 bases, and 13 bases stayed unmatched. The CDR3 runs 18 residues. In germline, CDR1 is KGHSH, CDR2 LQKENI. The CDR3 reads CATTTGLAGGANTGELFF. DNA for the CDR3: TGTGCCACCACCACGGGGCTAGCGGGAGGCGCGAACACCGGGGAGCTGTTTTTT. The full variable domain, its missing parts supplied by reference TRBV18 and TRBJ2-2, is NAGVMQNPRHLVRRRGQEARLRCSPMKGHSHVYWYRQLPEEGLKFMVYLQKENIIDESGMPKERFSAEFPKEGPSILRIQQVVRGDSAAYFCATTTGLAGGANTGELFFGEGSRLTVL.

In regard to this clonotype: A much larger clone is a single base away; this may be a read error. Likely a read error: the CDR3 ends without its conserved phenylalanine or tryptophan. The V gene is TRBV3-1, the J gene TRBJ2-3; 7 nucleotides agree with TRBD2. The CDR3 covers 15 residues. Germline V lookup: CDR1 LGHDT, CDR2 YNNKEL (reference sequence). V was pared by 0 bases and J by 12 bases, with 12 bases of the junction left unmatched. This chain's CDR3 is CASSQDASGDGAQYS. CDR3 nucleotide sequence: TGTGCCAGCAGCCAAGATGCTAGCGGAGACGGGGCCCAGTATTCT.

This clonotype was observed at least ten times. The V gene is TRBV18, the J gene TRBJ2-3; D is possibly TRBD2 (6 bases). This CDR3 spans 16 amino acids. CDR1 KGHSH and CDR2 LQKENI come from the germline V gene. Trimming took 0 bases from V and 2 from J, leaving 12 bases between them. The CDR3 DNA reads TGTGCCAGCTCACCACCTTCGGGACTTTACACAGATACGCAGTATTTT. It encodes CASSPPSGLYTDTQYF.

This clonotype counts as medium-sized. The chain uses TRBV12-3 or TRBV12-4 and TRBJ2-1; D unclear. Trimming took off 5 bases at V and 7 bases at J, with 21 bases between the two ends. This CDR3 has 16 amino acids. The CDR3 spells CASSPWLPPNDNEQFF. The CDR3 bases are TGTGCCAGCAGTCCCTGGCTCCCACCTAACGATAATGAGCAGTTCTTC.

This clonotype was counted only a few times. The chain recombines TRBV9 with TRBJ1-2; no reliable D call. The CDR3 has 16 residues. V lost 1 base, J lost 0 bases, and 13 bases lay in between. Germline V gene lookup returns CDR1 SGDLS and CDR2 YYNGEE. DNA of the CDR3: TGTGCCAGCAGCGTAAGCCCCGACGGAGCTAACTATGGCTACACCTTC. Translation gives CASSVSPDGANYGYTF.

This clonotype was seen at least ten times. The J gene is TRBJ2-5, the V gene TRBV9; D is ambiguous. Trimming took off 0 bases at V and 3 bases at J, with 6 bases between the two ends. Germline-derived CDR1 and CDR2 are SGDLS and YYNGEE. The CDR3 has 13 residues. The CDR3 nucleotides are TGTGCCAGCAGCGTAGGGATGGAAGAGACCCAGTACTTC. It codes for CASSVGMEETQYF.

V gene TRBV5-1 combines with J gene TRBJ2-7; 7 bases are shared with TRBD1. CDR1 is SGHRS and CDR2 is YFSETQ in the germline V gene. The V gene end was trimmed by 6 bases and the J gene end by 3 bases; junction bases not matched to a gene: 3. The CDR3 spans 12 residues. This CDR3 is CASKTGNYEQYF. The CDR3 region has the DNA TGCGCCAGCAAGACAGGGAACTACGAGCAGTACTTC.

This clonotype was recorded many times. The V gene is TRBV12-3 or TRBV12-4, the J gene TRBJ1-5; the match to TRBD1 covers 11 bases. V gave up 6 bases and J gave up 7 bases; unmatched junction bases: 5. The CDR3 length is 14 residues. Here the CDR3 reads CASRGDRGYQPQHF. The CDR3 nucleotides are TGTGCCAGCAGGGGGGACAGGGGGTACCAGCCCCAGCATTTT.

There are many counts of this clonotype. CDR3 in DNA: TGCGCCAGCAGCTTGTCCCCGGGGGGCCGTGGTGTTGAGCAGTTCTTC. Its protein is CASSLSPGGRGVEQFF. This chain uses TRBV5-1 with TRBJ2-1; D perhaps matches TRBD2 (7 bases). V lost 1 base, J lost 9 bases, and 20 bases lay in between. The CDR3 loop spans 16 amino acids. CDR1 and CDR2 from the germline V gene are SGHRS and YFSETQ.

This chain links TRBV5-1 with TRBJ2-1; 9 bases agree with TRBD2. This CDR3 contains 16 residues. CDR1 and CDR2 (germline): SGHRS, YFSETQ. V was pared by 4 bases and J by 7 bases, with 12 bases of the junction left unmatched. CDR3 region: CASSRLAGEIVNEQFF. CDR3 bases: TGCGCCAGCAGCAGATTAGCGGGAGAAATCGTTAATGAGCAGTTCTTC.

This clonotype has ten or more counts. The chain employs TRBV29-1 and TRBJ1-1; D might be TRBD1 (5 bases). Trimming removed 6 bases from V and 1 base from J, with 9 bases in between. The CDR3 runs 12 residues. Per the germline V gene, CDR1 is SQVTM and CDR2 is ANQGSEA. As DNA, the CDR3 is TGCAGCGTCGGACAACCGAACACTGAAGCTTTCTTT. Its translation is CSVGQPNTEAFF.

This clonotype was picked up many times. J is TRBJ1-5 and V is TRBV5-6, with D possibly TRBD1 on 5 matching bases. With 4 bases removed from V and 3 bases from J, the gap between germline ends came to 23 bases. The CDR3 loop spans 18 amino acids. The germline V gene encodes CDR1 SGHDT and CDR2 YYEEEE. CDR3 protein: CASSRSGWQGLPNQPQHF. As DNA, the CDR3 is TGTGCCAGCAGCCGCTCGGGTTGGCAGGGTCTACCCAATCAGCCCCAGCATTTT. The whole variable domain, filled in from reference TRBV5-6 and TRBJ1-5, reads DAGVTQSPTHLIKTRGQQVTLRCSPKSGHDTVSWYQQALGQGPQFIFQYYEEEERQRGNFPDRFSGHQFPNYSSELNVNALLLGDSALYLCASSRSGWQGLPNQPQHFGDGTRLSIL.

In this sample, this clonotype turned up many times. This chain uses TRBV5-5 with TRBJ2-2, with D perhaps TRBD2 (6 bases). Germline CDR1 is SGHKS and CDR2 is YYEKEE (reference sequence). Trimming pared 2 bases from V and 0 bases from J, leaving 8 bases between. This CDR3 region has 15 residues. The CDR3 coding sequence is TGTGCCAGCAGCTTTGGGGGGACGAACACCGGGGAGCTGTTTTTT. This gives the protein CASSFGGTNTGELFF.